The 5 T cell receptor beta chains below were found in one sample sequenced in a study of human T cells and chemical hapten exposure. Described time point: patch test 1, 2 weeks after DPC sensitization. Indicated treatment: therapeutic diphenylcyclopropenone sensitization with weekly scalp DPC. From the RACE reads, TCRdb called clonotypes with MiXCR, one entry per CDR3 protein. The sample shows 150,000 to 200,000 distinct CDR3 sequences, 13% to 15% of them seen only once. The input for sequencing was whole blood, taken in connection with sensitization to the hapten diphenylcyclopropenone (DPC). The receptors were sampled from a woman in her twenties or thirties with alopecia areata. Some clones in this sample may be carry-over from other donors' samples.

This chain joins TRBV7-9 and TRBJ2-5; D could derive from TRBD1 or TRBD2 (6 bases each). V was cut by 4 bases and J by 5 bases, with 8 bases left in between. Germline V gene sequence: CDR1 SEHNR, CDR2 FQNEAQ (reference sequence). This CDR3 comprises 12 residues. The CDR3 region has the DNA TGTGCCAGCAGCTGGGGGGCCGAGACCCAGTACTTC. Translation: CASSWGAETQYF.

The gene calls are TRBV29-1 and TRBJ2-1; D not certain. The CDR3 covers 10 residues. Germline CDR1 SQVTM, CDR2 ANQGSEA. Trimming removed 6 bases from V and 5 bases from J, with 5 bases in between. DNA for the CDR3: TGCAGCGTCTTAGACAATGAGCAGTTCTTC. Translating it yields CSVLDNEQFF.

The V call is TRBV12-3 or TRBV12-4, the J call TRBJ1-1; the match to TRBD1 covers 9 bases. V shed 6 bases and J 5 bases; nucleotides not matched to a gene: 7. CDR3 size: 14 residues. CDR3 DNA sequence: TGTGCCAGCAGGGGACAGGGTGGTTGGACTGAAGCTTTCTTT. The encoded protein is CASRGQGGWTEAFF.

The chain is built from TRBV4-1 and TRBJ2-3; tentatively, D is TRBD2 (5 bases). CDR3 length: 17 residues. CDR1 and CDR2 from the germline V gene are MGHRA and YSYEKL. V lost 0 bases, J lost 4 bases, and 17 bases lay in between. The CDR3 nucleotides are TGCGCCAGCAGCCAAGAAACCGCGGGCAGGCTCGCAGATACGCAGTATTTT. This codes for CASSQETAGRLADTQYF.

Only a few counts were recorded for this clonotype. The rearrangement joins TRBV20-1 to TRBJ2-4; a weak D match, TRBD2 (5 bases). Germline CDR1 and CDR2: DFQATT and SNEGSKA (reference sequence). CDR3 length: 15 amino acids. Trimming removed 0 bases at V and 0 bases at J, with 9 bases between. The CDR3 DNA is TGCAGTGCTAGAGATTGGGAGCTAGCCAAAAACATTCAGTACTTC. This sequence encodes CSARDWELAKNIQYF.